One sample yielded the 2 T cell receptor beta chains listed below, sequenced in a study of PD-1 blockade in classical Hodgkin lymphoma. Libraries were prepared by immunoSEQ multiplex PCR; TCRdb keeps only in-frame clonotypes and omits some of them. The table lists over 11,000 clones, roughly 78% of them singletons. With no exception, relapse followed autologous stem cell transplantation in all patients, and brentuximab vedotin exposure varied. Material: peripheral blood mononuclear cells (PBMCs), obtained before the second cycle of nivolumab. These receptors all come from a human donor with classical Hodgkin lymphoma.

The chain recombines TRBV2 with TRBJ2-1, with 11 nucleotides matching TRBD2. The CDR3 is 14 residues long. Germline lookup yields CDR1 SNHLY and CDR2 FYNNEI. The junction had 2 bases not matched to a gene; V was cut back by 6 bases and J by 4 bases. CDR3 in DNA: TGTGCCAGCAGGGGGACTAGCGGATACAATGAGCAGTTCTTC. This translates into CASRGTSGYNEQFF. Combining the CDR3 with reference TRBV2 and TRBJ2-1 gives the whole variable domain EPEVTQTPSHQVTQMGQEVILRCVPISNHLYFYWYRQILGQKVEFLVSFYNNEISEKSEIFDDQFSVERPDGSNFTLKIRSTKLEDSAMYFCASRGTSGYNEQFFGPGTRLTVL.

V and J are TRBV29-1 and TRBJ1-2; D not resolved. Trimming left V 4 bases short and J 3 bases short, with 9 bases between. The CDR3 extends over 12 amino acids. The V gene's germline CDR1 is SQVTM and CDR2 ANQGSEA. The CDR3 nucleotides are TGCAGCGTTGGGTATGGCGACTATGGCTACACCTTC. Its translation is CSVGYGDYGYTF.